The present entry profiles one T cell receptor (beta chain) with its context. In the original analysis: Reference gene primer amplification gave estimated nucleated cell counts. Sequencing was performed with immunoSEQ multiplex PCR; in TCRdb, only in-frame clones are kept and a portion is missing. Clone size and V and J calls were adopted from that table, with D and trimming inferred from the DNA. This sample has around 260,000 clones, with about 89% found just once. Germline values: CDR1 SGHRS, CDR2 YFSETQ. With 8 bases clipped from V and 7 bases from J, the junction kept 5 bases outside the gene matches. There are 13 residues in the CDR3. The sample is drawn from a study of blood T cell repertoires in COVID-19. Study-wide context: Samples came from the United States, Italy and Spain, spanning acute and convalescent COVID-19. Sample material is recorded as cDNA or gDNA derived from T cells, B-cell-depleted T cells, or PBMCs.

Seattle researchers signed up patients amid active infection and tracked them longitudinally. Sequenced input: peripheral blood. This clonotype originated in a woman younger than 45 with COVID-19, enrolled during active disease. This chain links TRBV5-1 with TRBJ1-4; TRBD1 matches at 10 bases. CDR3 protein: CASRQGASEKLFF. The CDR3 region has the DNA TGCGCCAGTAGACAGGGGGCCAGTGAAAAACTGTTTTTT.